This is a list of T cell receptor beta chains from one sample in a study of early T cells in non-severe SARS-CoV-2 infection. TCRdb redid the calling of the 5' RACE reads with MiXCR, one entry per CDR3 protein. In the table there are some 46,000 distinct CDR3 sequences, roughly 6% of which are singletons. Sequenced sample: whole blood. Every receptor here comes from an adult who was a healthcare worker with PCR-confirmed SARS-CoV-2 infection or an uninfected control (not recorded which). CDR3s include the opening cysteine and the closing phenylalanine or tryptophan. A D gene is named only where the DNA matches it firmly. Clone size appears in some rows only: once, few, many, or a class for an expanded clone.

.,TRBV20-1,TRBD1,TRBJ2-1,TGCAGTGCTAGAACCAGGGGGACCCTGAGCTACAATGAGCAGTTCTTC,CSARTRGTLSYNEQFF
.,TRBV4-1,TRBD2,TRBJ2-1,TGCGCCAGCAGCCGCCTGGCTGTGGGTGTGGGAGGGAATTACAATGAGCAGTTCTTC,CASSRLAVGVGGNYNEQFF
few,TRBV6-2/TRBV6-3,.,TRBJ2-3,TGTGCCAGCAGTCCTCCGGGACCTGGAGATACGCAGTATTTT,CASSPPGPGDTQYF
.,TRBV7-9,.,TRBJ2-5,TGTGCCAGCAGCTTAGTGGGGCCACAAGAGACCCAGTACTTC,CASSLVGPQETQYF
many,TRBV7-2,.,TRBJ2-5,TGTGCCAGCAGGGAAGTAGGCGAAGAGACCCAGTACTTC,CASREVGEETQYF
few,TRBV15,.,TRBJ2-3,TGTGCCACCAGCGGGGTAACCTCGGCGTTTGATACGCAGTATTTT,CATSGVTSAFDTQYF
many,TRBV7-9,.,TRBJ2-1,TGTGCCAGCAGCTTAGGAGGGGTCAATGAGCAGTTCTTC,CASSLGGVNEQFF
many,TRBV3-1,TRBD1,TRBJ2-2,TGTGCCAGCAGCCAGACGAGGGGACAGGGTCTGGGCACCGGGGAGCTGTTTTTT,CASSQTRGQGLGTGELFF
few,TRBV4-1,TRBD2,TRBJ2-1,TGCGCCAGCAGCCAAGACAAGGAGATAGCGGGGGCAGGTGAGCAGTTCTTC,CASSQDKEIAGAGEQFF
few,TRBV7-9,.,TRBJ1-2,TGTGCCAGCAGCTTACCCCTTTCTAGGGCGTATGGCTACACCTTC,CASSLPLSRAYGYTF
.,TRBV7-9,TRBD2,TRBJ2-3,TGTGCCAGCAGCTCCGCGGGGGGGCCTGCAGATACGCAGTATTTT,CASSSAGGPADTQYF
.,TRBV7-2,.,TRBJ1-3,TGTGCCAGCAGCGCCGATTTGGCGGGCTCTGGAAACACCATATATTTT,CASSADLAGSGNTIYF
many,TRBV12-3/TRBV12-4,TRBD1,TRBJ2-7,TGTGCCAGCAGCCTCGACAGGGTCGAGCAGTACTTC,CASSLDRVEQYF
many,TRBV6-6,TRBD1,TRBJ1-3,TGTGCCAGCAGTTACACCCCGGGACAGGGGGCAGGAAACACCATATATTTT,CASSYTPGQGAGNTIYF
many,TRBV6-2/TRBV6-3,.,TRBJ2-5,TGTGCCAGCAGTTACTCTGGGCCCAGGACCCAGTACTTC,CASSYSGPRTQYF
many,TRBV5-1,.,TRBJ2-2,TGCGCCAGCAGCTCTATCGGGACCGGGGAGCTGTTTTTT,CASSSIGTGELFF
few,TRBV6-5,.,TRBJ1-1,TGTGCCAGCAGTTACCGTGGTGGGGACGCTGAAGCTTTCTTT,CASSYRGGDAEAFF
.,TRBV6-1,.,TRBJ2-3,TGTGCCAGCAGTGAAGGACAGCCGAGGGATACGCAGTATTTT,CASSEGQPRDTQYF
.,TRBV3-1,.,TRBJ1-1,TGTGCCAGCAGCTCCCGGGGCGGTTACACTGAAGCTTTCTTT,CASSSRGGYTEAFF
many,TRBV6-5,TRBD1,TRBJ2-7,TGTGCCAGCAGTTATCCTGGGACAGGGGGTTACGAGCAGTACTTC,CASSYPGTGGYEQYF
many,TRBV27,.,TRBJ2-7,TGTGCCAGCAGTTTCGGCGGAGCTGGCTACGAGCAGTACTTC,CASSFGGAGYEQYF
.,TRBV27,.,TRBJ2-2,TGTGCCAGCAGATTCGCCGGGGGCAACACCGGGGAGCTGTTTTTT,CASRFAGGNTGELFF
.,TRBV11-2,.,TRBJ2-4,TGTGCCAGCAGCTTAACCCCGGGGCCACCCTTAAACATTCAGTACTTC,CASSLTPGPPLNIQYF
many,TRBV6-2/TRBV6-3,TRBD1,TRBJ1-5,TGTGCCAGCAGTCCCGGGACAGGGCTTCAGCCCCAGCATTTT,CASSPGTGLQPQHF
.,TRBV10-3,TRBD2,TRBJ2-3,TGTGCCATCAGTGATCGGGAGGGTTGGGCAGATACGCAGTATTTT,CAISDREGWADTQYF
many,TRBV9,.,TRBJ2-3,TGTGCCAGCAGCGTAGGAGATACGCAGTATTTT,CASSVGDTQYF
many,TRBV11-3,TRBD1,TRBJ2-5,TGTGCCAGCAGCTTAGGAGGACAGGGGGCAGAAGAGACCCAGTACTTC,CASSLGGQGAEETQYF
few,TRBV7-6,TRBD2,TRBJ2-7,TGTGCCAGCAGCTTAGGGGCTAGCGGGGGGCCCTACGAGCAGTACTTC,CASSLGASGGPYEQYF
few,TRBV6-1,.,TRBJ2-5,TGTGCCAGCAGTGAAGGACCATCCCAAGAGACCCAGTACTTC,CASSEGPSQETQYF
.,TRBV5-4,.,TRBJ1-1,TGTGCCAGCAGCTTGGAGGTAGTGGACACTGAAGCTTTCTTT,CASSLEVVDTEAFF
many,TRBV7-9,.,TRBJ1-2,TGTGCCAGCAGCGTGTCCAACAAGGCAACGGGGGCTTCCTATGGCTACACCTTC,CASSVSNKATGASYGYTF
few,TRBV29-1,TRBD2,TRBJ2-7,TGCAGCGTTTCGACTAGCGGGTTGACCTACGAGCAGTACTTC,CSVSTSGLTYEQYF
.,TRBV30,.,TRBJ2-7,TGTGCCTGGAGTGGCCAGGGAGGCGAGCAGTACTTC,CAWSGQGGEQYF
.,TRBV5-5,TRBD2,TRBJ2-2,TGTGCCAGCAGCTTGGAGGAGGGACTAGTCTTGGCCGGGGAGCTGTTTTTT,CASSLEEGLVLAGELFF
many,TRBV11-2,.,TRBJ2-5,TGTGCCAGCAGCTTAGGCGGACTTTGGGAGACCCAGTACTTC,CASSLGGLWETQYF
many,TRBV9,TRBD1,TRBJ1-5,TGTGCCAGCAGCACTCAGGGGGGAAGCAATCAGCCCCAGCATTTT,CASSTQGGSNQPQHF
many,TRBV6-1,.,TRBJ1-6,TGTGCCAGCAGTGAAATGGGGGGGGAAAGTTCACCCCTCCACTTT,CASSEMGGESSPLHF
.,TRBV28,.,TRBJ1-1,TGTGCCAGCAGTTTATACACCCTTAGGAGGGAGGACACTGAAGCTTTCTTT,CASSLYTLRREDTEAFF
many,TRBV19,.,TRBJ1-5,TGTGCCAGTAGTACCGGTCCCGCTGGGCCCCAGCATTTT,CASSTGPAGPQHF
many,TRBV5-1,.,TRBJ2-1,TGCGCCAGCAGCTCCTTTGGGGGCATGCAGGATGAGCAGTTCTTC,CASSSFGGMQDEQFF
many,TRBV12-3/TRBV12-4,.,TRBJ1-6,TGTGCCAGCAGTTTAGAAGGACCCAATTCACCCCTCCACTTT,CASSLEGPNSPLHF
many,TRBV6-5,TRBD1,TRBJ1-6,TGTGCCAGCAGCACCGGGACAGGGAATTCACCCCTCCACTTT,CASSTGTGNSPLHF
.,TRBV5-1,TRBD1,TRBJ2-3,TGCGCCAGCAGTCCGGGACAGCTCGACACAGATACGCAGTATTTT,CASSPGQLDTDTQYF
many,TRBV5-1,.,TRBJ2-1,TGCGCCAGCAGCGCTACCGGGACCCAACCCGATGAGCAGTTCTTC,CASSATGTQPDEQFF
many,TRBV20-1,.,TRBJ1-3,TGCAGTGCTAGATGGACAAGTTCCCTCTCTGGAAACACCATATATTTT,CSARWTSSLSGNTIYF
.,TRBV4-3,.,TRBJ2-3,TGCGCCAGCAGCCAAGATCCCGTGACAGGATCGGATACGCAGTATTTT,CASSQDPVTGSDTQYF